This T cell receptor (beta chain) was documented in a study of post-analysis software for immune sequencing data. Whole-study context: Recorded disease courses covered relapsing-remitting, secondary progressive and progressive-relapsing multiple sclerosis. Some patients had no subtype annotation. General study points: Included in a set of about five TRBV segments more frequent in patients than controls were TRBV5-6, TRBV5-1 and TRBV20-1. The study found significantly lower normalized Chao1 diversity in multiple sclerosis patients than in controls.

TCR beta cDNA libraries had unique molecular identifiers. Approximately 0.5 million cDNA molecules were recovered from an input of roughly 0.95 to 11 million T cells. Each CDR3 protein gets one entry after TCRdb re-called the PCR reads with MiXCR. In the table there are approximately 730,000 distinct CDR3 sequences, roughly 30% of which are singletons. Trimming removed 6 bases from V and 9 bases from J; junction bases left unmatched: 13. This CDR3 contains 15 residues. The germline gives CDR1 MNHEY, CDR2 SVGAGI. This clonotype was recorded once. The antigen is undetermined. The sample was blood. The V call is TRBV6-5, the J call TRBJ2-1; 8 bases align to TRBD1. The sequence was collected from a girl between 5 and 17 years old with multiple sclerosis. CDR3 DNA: TGTGCCAGCAGCGACAGGGGTCGGCTTAACGGTGAGCAGTTCTTC. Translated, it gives CASSDRGRLNGEQFF.